The 19 T cell receptor beta chains reported below all come from one sample, sequenced in a study of T-cell reconstitution after alpha-beta-depleted transplantation in children. This sample's TCRbeta library carried unique molecular identifier barcodes. One entry per CDR3 protein results from TCRdb running MiXCR on the PCR reads. The data contain about 980,000 distinct CDR3 sequences, about 29% of them singletons. This material consisted of PBMCs, mostly from graft donor cells, taken 360 days after TCRalphabeta/CD19-depleted stem cell transplant. All receptors come from a boy under two years old who had a stem cell transplant for SCID, so the T cells may come from the graft donor.

The V gene is TRBV6-2 or TRBV6-3, the J gene TRBJ2-7; D is possibly TRBD1 (6 bases). The CDR3 covers 15 residues. The V gene's germline CDR1 is MNHEY and CDR2 SVGEGT. V lost 0 bases, J lost 3 bases, and 12 bases lay in between. The CDR3 DNA reads as TGTGCCAGCAGTTACTCGACAGGTTCTTACTACGAGCAGTACTTC. The encoded protein is CASSYSTGSYYEQYF.

Comment on this clonotype: The junction does not match germline at one end; this may be a read error. The gene calls are TRBV25-1 and TRBJ1-2; no clear D. In germline, CDR1 is MGHDK, CDR2 SYGVNS. The CDR3 is made up of 12 amino acids. CDR3 coding DNA: TGTGCCAGCAGTGAGGCCCTCGGAACCCAAGACTTC. Translated: CASSEALGTQDF.

Only a few counts were recorded for this clonotype. The chain joins TRBV20-1 to TRBJ2-1; 12 bases map to TRBD2. V shed 7 bases and J 7 bases; nucleotides not matched to a gene: 8. The CDR3 consists of 14 residues. In germline, CDR1 is DFQATT, CDR2 SNEGSKA (reference sequence). Here the CDR3 DNA reads TGCAGTGGTGCTAGCGGGGGGGCCGGGAATGAGCAGTTCTTC. Translated: CSGASGGAGNEQFF.

This clonotype was seen a few times. The rearrangement joins TRBV2 to TRBJ2-5, with D possibly TRBD2 on 6 matching bases. This CDR3 has 13 residues. Germline CDR1 SNHLY, CDR2 FYNNEI. With 6 bases removed from V and 5 bases from J, the gap between germline ends came to 13 bases. The CDR3 protein is CASSRGTYETQYF. The CDR3 nucleotides read TGTGCCAGCAGCCGCGGGACTTATGAGACCCAGTACTTC.

This clonotype was observed a handful of times. The chain couples TRBV14 to TRBJ2-5; D not certain. This CDR3 has 17 amino acids. CDR1 is SGHDN, CDR2 FVKESK, per germline. The V end lost 2 bases, the J end lost 1 base, and 17 bases lay between the germline ends. CDR3 nucleotide sequence: TGTGCCAGCAGCCAAACGCAGCGACCATTCGGCCAAGAGACCCAGTACTTC. Its translation is CASSQTQRPFGQETQYF.

This clonotype was detected many times. The V call is TRBV2, the J call TRBJ2-5; D is perhaps TRBD1 (5 bases). CDR3 length equals 15 residues. V was cut by 6 bases and J by 5 bases, with 19 bases left in between. Germline CDR1 and CDR2: SNHLY and FYNNEI. The CDR3: CASSHRQNIRETQYF. DNA for the CDR3: TGTGCCAGCAGCCACAGGCAAAACATCCGGGAGACCCAGTACTTC.

In this sample, this clonotype turned up a few times. The rearrangement links TRBV28 to TRBJ1-2; D is undetermined. This CDR3 spans 14 amino acids. Germline CDR1 reads MDHEN; CDR2 reads SYDVKM. V lost 7 bases to trimming and J lost 2 bases, with 14 bases between them. As DNA, the CDR3 is TGTGCCAGCAACGTACGGGGTCTAAACTATGGCTACACCTTC. Protein product: CASNVRGLNYGYTF.

J is TRBJ2-5 and V is TRBV18; weak D call: TRBD2 (7 bases). Deletions cut 6 bases from V and 4 bases from J, with 27 bases between. The CDR3 covers 18 residues. Looked up from germline, CDR1 is KGHSH and CDR2 is LQKENI. The CDR3 loop is CASSPLGGLPSLRETQYF. The CDR3 region has the DNA TGTGCCAGCTCGCCCTTGGGGGGGCTTCCTTCTTTGCGAGAGACCCAGTACTTC.

The chain uses TRBV28 and TRBJ2-7; no firm D call. V dropped 2 bases and J dropped 9 bases, with 14 bases sitting between them. CDR3 size: 13 residues. Germline values: CDR1 MDHEN, CDR2 SYDVKM. The CDR3 reads CASSLGYSPRQYF. CDR3 coding DNA: TGTGCCAGCAGTTTAGGGTACAGCCCCCGGCAGTACTTC.

The gene calls are TRBV10-3 and TRBJ1-2; 9 nucleotides line up with TRBD1. The CDR3 length is 16 residues. J gave up 4 bases and V 0 bases, and 6 bases lay outside the gene matches. Germline lookup yields CDR1 ENHRY and CDR2 SYGVKD. CDR3 region: CAISESNRGPSYGYTF. DNA of the CDR3: TGTGCCATCAGTGAGTCCAACAGGGGGCCAAGCTATGGCTACACCTTC.

In DNA form, the CDR3 reads TGTGCCAGCAGTTTCGGACAGATGACCTACGAGCAGTACTTC. Amino acid sequence: CASSFGQMTYEQYF. The V and J genes are TRBV12-3 or TRBV12-4 and TRBJ2-7, with TRBD1 as a possible D gene (6 bases). This CDR3 spans 14 amino acids. V lost 3 bases and J 2 bases, leaving 11 bases between the germline ends.

The chain couples TRBV12-3 or TRBV12-4 to TRBJ2-7; TRBD1 matches 9 bases. V lost 6 bases, J lost 4 bases, and 7 bases stayed unmatched. CDR3 length: 14 amino acids. The CDR3 nucleotides read TGTGCCAGCAGATACAGGGGGCGAGCATACGAGCAGTACTTC. Translation gives CASRYRGRAYEQYF.

The rearrangement joins TRBV7-8 to TRBJ2-5; 14 nucleotides match TRBD2. CDR1 is SGHVS, CDR2 FQNEAQ, per germline. Trimming took 5 bases from V and 5 from J; bases not matched to a gene: 10. CDR3 length: 17 residues. The CDR3: CASSPGLAGGKAETQYF. The DNA for the CDR3 is TGTGCCAGCAGCCCCGGACTAGCGGGGGGTAAGGCGGAGACCCAGTACTTC.

The V gene is TRBV20-1, the J gene TRBJ2-5; no clear D gene. Germline V gives CDR1 DFQATT, CDR2 SNEGSKA (reference sequence). CDR3 length: 12 residues. V was clipped by 6 bases and J by 5 bases, with 13 bases between them. CDR3 region: CSATPPLETQYF. The CDR3, as DNA: TGCAGTGCCACGCCTCCTCTGGAGACCCAGTACTTC.

J is TRBJ2-5 and V is TRBV20-1; D is unresolved. Per germline, CDR1 DFQATT and CDR2 SNEGSKA (reference sequence). The CDR3 is 12 residues long. The germline V and J ends were trimmed by 3 bases and 2 bases, with 7 bases remaining between them. The CDR3 region is CSASRQQETQYF. Written as DNA, the CDR3 is TGCAGTGCTAGTAGGCAGCAAGAGACCCAGTACTTC.

The rearrangement links TRBV3-1 to TRBJ2-1; TRBD2 agrees at 7 bases. The germline V gene encodes CDR1 LGHDT and CDR2 YNNKEL (reference sequence). The ends lost 0 bases at V and 2 bases at J; junction bases unmatched: 7. The CDR3 sequence is 17 residues long. The CDR3, as DNA: TGTGCCAGCAGCCAAGATGACGAGGGACTACCCTACAATGAGCAGTTCTTC. As protein: CASSQDDEGLPYNEQFF.

Here the CDR3 DNA reads TGCGCCAGCAGGTCTCCGGAGGACAGGGGTTACGAGCAGTACTTC. Translated, it gives CASRSPEDRGYEQYF. The rearrangement links TRBV5-1 to TRBJ2-7; 9 bases agree with TRBD1. CDR3 length: 15 amino acids. Germline lookup yields CDR1 SGHRS and CDR2 YFSETQ. The V and J ends lost 5 bases and 4 bases, in that order; junction bases with no gene match: 10.

This clonotype came up a few times. V gene TRBV19 combines with J gene TRBJ2-1, with D possibly being TRBD1 (5 bases). The CDR3 runs 13 residues. V lost 1 base, J lost 7 bases, and 8 bases lay in between. CDR1 and CDR2 (germline): LNHDA, SQIVND (reference sequence). CDR3 sequence: CASSIGRANEQFF. CDR3 bases: TGTGCCAGTAGTATAGGCAGGGCTAATGAGCAGTTCTTC. The full variable domain, with the rest looked up from reference TRBV19 and TRBJ2-1, is DGGITQSPKYLFRKEGQNVTLSCEQNLNHDAMYWYRQDPGQGLRLIYYSQIVNDFQKGDIAEGYSVSREKKESFPLTVTSAQKNPTAFYLCASSIGRANEQFFGPGTRLTVL.

The V gene is TRBV9, the J gene TRBJ2-2; D not resolved. Trimming stripped 0 bases from V and 4 bases from J, with 10 bases between. The CDR3 totals 15 residues. In germline, CDR1 is SGDLS, CDR2 YYNGEE. CDR3 loop: CASSVDLLGTGELFF. CDR3 DNA: TGTGCCAGCAGCGTAGACCTCCTAGGCACCGGGGAGCTGTTTTTT.